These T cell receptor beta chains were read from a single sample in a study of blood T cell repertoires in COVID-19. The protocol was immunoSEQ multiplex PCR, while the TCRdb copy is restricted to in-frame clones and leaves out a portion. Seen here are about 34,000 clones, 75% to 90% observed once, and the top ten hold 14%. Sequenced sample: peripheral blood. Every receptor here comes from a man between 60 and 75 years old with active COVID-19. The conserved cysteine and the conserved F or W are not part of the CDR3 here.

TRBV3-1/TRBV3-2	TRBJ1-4	ASSLSLQGATNEKLF
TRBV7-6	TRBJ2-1	ASSPERWTSGYYNEQF
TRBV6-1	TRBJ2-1	ASSDPSGSRGRNEQF
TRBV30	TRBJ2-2	AWEDTGTGELF
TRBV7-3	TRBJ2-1	ASSPRGQGGNEQF
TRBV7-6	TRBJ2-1	ASSLQTSGNYNEQF
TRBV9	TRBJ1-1	ASSVAAGKPDTEAF
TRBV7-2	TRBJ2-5	ASSRRDRGQPGESQY
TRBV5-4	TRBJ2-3	ASSWDIEDTQY
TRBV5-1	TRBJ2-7	ASSFRDFSYEQY
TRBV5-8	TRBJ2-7	ASSLRTGTSDPEQY
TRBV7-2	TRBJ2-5	ASSTSTSGGQETQY
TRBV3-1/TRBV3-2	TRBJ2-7	ASSPVSGEQY
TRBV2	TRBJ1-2	ASSEARARGYT
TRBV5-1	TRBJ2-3	ASRGTVGTDTQY
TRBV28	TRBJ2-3	ASSPNAGGSTDTQY
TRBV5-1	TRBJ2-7	ASNDGTFTTYEQY
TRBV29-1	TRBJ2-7	SVTLTSGSRRDEQY
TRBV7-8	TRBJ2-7	ASSLRRSGRAGRSYEQY
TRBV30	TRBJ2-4	AGTSGVLAKNIQY
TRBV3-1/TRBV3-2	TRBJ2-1	ASSQGGRGGEQF
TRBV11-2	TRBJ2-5	ASSSTLAGVRETQY
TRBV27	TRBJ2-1	ASSFSSGDKVNEQF
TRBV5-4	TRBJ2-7	ASSLVAGEQY
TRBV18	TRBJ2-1	ASSPRDRVYNEQF
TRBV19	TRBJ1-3	ASRSPGNTIY
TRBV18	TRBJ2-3	ASSLQRSGTDTQY
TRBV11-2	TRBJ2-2	ASSLTGNTGELF
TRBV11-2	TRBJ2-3	ASSLGDGLVTDTQY
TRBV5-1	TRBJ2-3	ASSLRPRGSGLEGGTDTQY
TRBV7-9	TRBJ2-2	ASSFLQGSGELF
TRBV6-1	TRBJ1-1	ASSEGLMNTEAF
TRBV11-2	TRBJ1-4	ASSFPGTGNEKLF
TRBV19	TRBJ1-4	ASTTGGGQGYGKLF
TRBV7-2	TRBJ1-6	ASTPRQGNSPLH
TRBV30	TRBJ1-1	AWSGRGTEAF
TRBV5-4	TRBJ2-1	ASSHPGLALSGQF
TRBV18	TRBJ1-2	ASSPQPTGGYYGYT
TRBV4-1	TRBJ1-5	ASSQDRGANQPQH
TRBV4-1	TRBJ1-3	ASSTGTGGMAGNTIY
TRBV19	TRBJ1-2	ASSIAPDRGHGYT
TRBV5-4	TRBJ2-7	ASSLAAGGSYEQY
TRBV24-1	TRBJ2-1	ATSDGSADEQF